The clone carrying this T cell receptor beta chain was detected a few times. The antigen remains undetermined. This CDR3 is built from 16 residues. From germline, CDR1 is SEHNR and CDR2 FQNEAQ (reference sequence). V lost 3 bases, J lost 3 bases, and 15 bases lay in between. The TCRbeta library was prepared with unique molecular identifiers. TCRdb reanalysed the PCR reads using MiXCR and keeps one entry per CDR3 protein. The sample holds fewer than 750,000 distinct CDR3 sequences; under 25% are singletons and the top ten take about 14%. The data were taken from a study of T-cell reconstitution after alpha-beta-depleted transplantation in children. Study-wide results and limits: T-cell counts and diversity at one year post-transplant came mainly from newly produced T cells. The origin of alpha-beta T cells about two months after transplant was reportedly several hundred expanded graft clones. At day 60, the high TCRbeta diversity found in some patients originated from recipient T cells and thymic progenitors that had survived.

Sequencing used PBMCs, mostly from graft donor cells, obtained 360 days after TCRalphabeta/CD19-depleted stem cell transplant. The origin of this receptor is a boy under two years old who had a stem cell transplant for acute myeloid leukemia, so the T cells may come from the graft donor. The chain couples TRBV7-9 to TRBJ1-3; a weak D match, TRBD1 (5 bases). The CDR3 loop is CASSFTGTDFGNTIYF. For the CDR3, the DNA is TGTGCCAGCAGCTTCACCGGGACGGACTTTGGAAACACCATATATTTT. Filled out from reference TRBV7-9 and TRBJ1-3, the complete variable domain reads DTGVSQNPRHKITKRGQNVTFRCDPISEHNRLYWYRQTLGQGPEFLTYFQNEAQLEKSRLLSDRFSAERPKGSFSTLEIQRTEQGDSAMYLCASSFTGTDFGNTIYFGEGSWLTVV.